This T cell receptor (beta chain) appears in the sequencing data of a study of blood T cell repertoires in COVID-19. J lost 5 bases, V lost 8 bases, and 10 bases had no gene match. Germline V CDR1 and CDR2: MNHEY, SVGAGI. The CDR3 runs 15 residues. All enrollees were roughly 18 to 95 years old and from 25 or so US areas. Cohort allocation depended upon clinical history that participants reported. Among Cohort 3 donors, those recovered had two negative PCRs, clearance, or symptom resolution. TCRdb's copy holds only in-frame clones and misses some; the assay was immunoSEQ multiplex PCR. The data contain roughly 300,000 clones, about 89% of them seen just once; the ten biggest clones take up about 5%.

Sequencing input: PBMCs or T cells enriched from blood (not recorded which). The receptor comes from a woman aged 25 to 45 who had recovered from COVID-19. This chain joins TRBV6-5 and TRBJ2-1, with 9 bases fitting TRBD2. CDR3 sequence (DNA): TGTGCCAGCTGGGCGGGGGGGACCACGAACAATGAGCAGTTCTTC. It specifies CASWAGGTTNNEQFF.